Listed below are T cell receptor beta chains from one sample, sequenced in a study of shared clonotypes between healthy human individuals. The data were produced by immunoSEQ multiplex PCR, yet TCRdb's version contains in-frame clones alone and is incomplete. This sample carries some 2,000,000 clones, 95% of them seen once, and the ten largest clones take roughly 0.13%. The sequenced material came from naive CD4+ T cells sorted from blood. The origin of the receptors is a man between 18 and 29 years old in good health. CDR3s include the opening cysteine and the closing phenylalanine or tryptophan. A D gene is named only where the DNA matches it firmly. Rows may omit the clone size; those that give it use once, few, many or a size class.

abundance: NA
j_gene: TRBJ1-1
d_gene: NA
v_gene: TRBV6-6
CDR3aa: CASSREGEAFF
CDR3nt: TGTGCCAGCAGCAGGGAGGGTGAAGCTTTCTTT

abundance: NA
j_gene: TRBJ2-3
d_gene: TRBD2
v_gene: TRBV10-3
CDR3aa: CAISGLAGGQQDTQYF
CDR3nt: TGTGCCATCAGTGGACTAGCGGGGGGGCAACAAGATACGCAGTATTTT

abundance: NA
j_gene: TRBJ1-2
d_gene: TRBD1
v_gene: TRBV2
CDR3aa: CASSSQGSGYGYTF
CDR3nt: TGTGCCAGCAGTTCACAGGGGAGTGGCTATGGCTACACCTTC

abundance: NA
j_gene: TRBJ2-7
d_gene: NA
v_gene: TRBV28
CDR3aa: CASSLTGGYSYEQYF
CDR3nt: TGTGCCAGCAGTTTAACGGGGGGCTATTCCTACGAGCAGTACTTC

abundance: NA
j_gene: TRBJ1-1
d_gene: NA
v_gene: TRBV5-4
CDR3aa: CASSSGPLNTEAFF
CDR3nt: TGTGCCAGCAGCTCGGGACCGTTGAACACTGAAGCTTTCTTT

abundance: NA
j_gene: TRBJ1-2
d_gene: NA
v_gene: TRBV10-1
CDR3aa: CASSESSLGGYTF
CDR3nt: TGCGCCAGCAGTGAGTCGAGCTTGGGCGGCTACACCTTC

abundance: NA
j_gene: TRBJ2-3
d_gene: NA
v_gene: TRBV29-1
CDR3aa: CSVEEVGTDTQYF
CDR3nt: TGCAGCGTTGAAGAAGTAGGGACAGATACGCAGTATTTT

abundance: few
j_gene: TRBJ1-2
d_gene: NA
v_gene: TRBV28
CDR3aa: CASRSGIHYGYTF
CDR3nt: TGTGCCAGCCGGTCGGGGATCCACTATGGCTACACCTTC

abundance: NA
j_gene: TRBJ1-6
d_gene: TRBD1
v_gene: TRBV9
CDR3aa: CASSTRTGSNSPLHF
CDR3nt: TGTGCCAGCAGCACCCGGACAGGGAGTAATTCACCCCTCCACTTT

abundance: NA
j_gene: TRBJ2-3
d_gene: NA
v_gene: TRBV5-4
CDR3aa: CASSPAPGSTDTQYF
CDR3nt: TGTGCCAGCAGCCCCGCCCCTGGGAGCACAGATACGCAGTATTTT

abundance: NA
j_gene: TRBJ1-2
d_gene: NA
v_gene: TRBV30
CDR3aa: CAWSNTGSYGYTF
CDR3nt: TGTGCCTGGAGTAACACAGGGAGTTATGGCTACACCTTC

abundance: NA
j_gene: TRBJ2-2
d_gene: NA
v_gene: TRBV7-3
CDR3aa: CASSLIPTGTGELFF
CDR3nt: TGTGCCAGCAGCTTAATCCCGACGGGCACCGGGGAGCTGTTTTTT

abundance: few
j_gene: TRBJ1-2
d_gene: NA
v_gene: TRBV2
CDR3aa: CASMTATNGYTF
CDR3nt: TGTGCCAGCATGACAGCGACAAATGGCTACACCTTC

abundance: NA
j_gene: TRBJ1-4
d_gene: TRBD1
v_gene: TRBV2
CDR3aa: CASSEGDRVMEKLFF
CDR3nt: TGTGCCAGCAGTGAAGGTGACAGGGTGATGGAAAAACTGTTTTTT

abundance: NA
j_gene: TRBJ2-7
d_gene: TRBD2
v_gene: TRBV28
CDR3aa: CASSRLAGDYEQYF
CDR3nt: TGTGCCAGCAGTAGACTAGCGGGGGACTACGAGCAGTACTTC

abundance: once
j_gene: TRBJ1-3
d_gene: NA
v_gene: TRBV7-9
CDR3aa: CASSLMGPLGGNTIYF
CDR3nt: TGTGCCAGCAGCTTAATGGGACCCTTGGGAGGAAACACCATATATTTT

abundance: NA
j_gene: TRBJ1-5
d_gene: NA
v_gene: TRBV2
CDR3aa: CASSEMGGGNQPQHF
CDR3nt: TGTGCCAGCAGTGAAATGGGGGGCGGAAATCAGCCCCAGCATTTT

abundance: once
j_gene: TRBJ2-5
d_gene: NA
v_gene: TRBV7-6
CDR3aa: CASSSFQETQYF
CDR3nt: TGTGCCAGCAGCTCCTTCCAAGAGACCCAGTACTTC

abundance: many
j_gene: TRBJ1-3
d_gene: NA
v_gene: TRBV10-3
CDR3aa: CAISEGGRNTIYF
CDR3nt: TGTGCCATCAGCGAGGGGGGGCGAAACACCATATATTTT

abundance: NA
j_gene: TRBJ2-1
d_gene: TRBD2
v_gene: TRBV2
CDR3aa: CASIETGLAGGPYEQFF
CDR3nt: TGTGCCAGCATCGAAACAGGGTTAGCGGGAGGGCCATATGAGCAGTTCTTC

abundance: NA
j_gene: TRBJ2-7
d_gene: NA
v_gene: TRBV6-5
CDR3aa: CASSYSGHRAYEQYF
CDR3nt: TGTGCCAGCAGTTACTCGGGTCACAGGGCCTACGAGCAGTACTTC

abundance: NA
j_gene: TRBJ1-2
d_gene: NA
v_gene: TRBV5-1
CDR3aa: CASSLYTEANYGYTF
CDR3nt: TGCGCCAGCAGCTTGTATACAGAAGCTAACTATGGCTACACCTTC

abundance: NA
j_gene: TRBJ2-3
d_gene: TRBD2
v_gene: TRBV29-1
CDR3aa: CSVEGLAGGPDTQYF
CDR3nt: TGCAGCGTTGAAGGACTAGCGGGAGGACCAGATACGCAGTATTTT

abundance: NA
j_gene: TRBJ1-1
d_gene: TRBD1
v_gene: TRBV30
CDR3aa: CAWTLGQGGGSRAEAFF
CDR3nt: TGTGCCTGGACTCTCGGACAGGGGGGAGGGTCTCGCGCTGAAGCTTTCTTT

abundance: NA
j_gene: TRBJ1-5
d_gene: TRBD1
v_gene: TRBV19
CDR3aa: CASSLTGDQPQHF
CDR3nt: TGTGCCAGTAGTTTGACAGGGGATCAGCCCCAGCATTTT

abundance: NA
j_gene: TRBJ2-7
d_gene: NA
v_gene: TRBV7-9
CDR3aa: CASSLYPGVYEQYF
CDR3nt: TGTGCCAGCAGCTTATATCCGGGAGTCTACGAGCAGTACTTC

abundance: NA
j_gene: TRBJ2-3
d_gene: TRBD2
v_gene: TRBV4-3
CDR3aa: CASSQGLSGGVADTQYF
CDR3nt: TGCGCCAGCAGCCAAGGACTCAGCGGGGGGGTGGCAGATACGCAGTATTTT

abundance: NA
j_gene: TRBJ2-3
d_gene: TRBD2
v_gene: TRBV9
CDR3aa: CASSSSLAGGGTDTQYF
CDR3nt: TGTGCCAGCAGCTCGTCACTAGCGGGGGGAGGCACAGATACGCAGTATTTT

abundance: NA
j_gene: TRBJ2-3
d_gene: NA
v_gene: TRBV6-6
CDR3aa: CASSYSIGVGTDTQYF
CDR3nt: TGTGCCAGCAGTTACTCGATTGGGGTGGGCACAGATACGCAGTATTTT

abundance: NA
j_gene: TRBJ1-4
d_gene: NA
v_gene: TRBV6-4
CDR3aa: CASSEGYEKLFF
CDR3nt: TGTGCCAGCAGTGAGGGGTATGAAAAACTGTTTTTT

abundance: NA
j_gene: TRBJ1-1
d_gene: TRBD1
v_gene: TRBV7-3
CDR3aa: CASSLRPSRGQGANTEAFF
CDR3nt: TGTGCCAGCAGCCTAAGACCCTCGAGGGGGCAGGGGGCGAACACTGAAGCTTTCTTT

abundance: NA
j_gene: TRBJ1-2
d_gene: NA
v_gene: TRBV6-6
CDR3aa: CATRRGTLNYGYTF
CDR3nt: TGTGCCACTCGTCGGGGAACGCTAAACTATGGCTACACCTTC

abundance: NA
j_gene: TRBJ2-7
d_gene: TRBD1
v_gene: TRBV28
CDR3aa: CASSPTGGASSYEQYF
CDR3nt: TGTGCCAGCAGTCCAACAGGGGGTGCTAGCTCCTACGAGCAGTACTTC

abundance: once
j_gene: TRBJ1-2
d_gene: TRBD1
v_gene: TRBV9
CDR3aa: CASSVEQGAFGYTF
CDR3nt: TGTGCCAGCAGCGTAGAACAGGGGGCTTTTGGCTACACCTTC

abundance: NA
j_gene: TRBJ2-3
d_gene: NA
v_gene: TRBV5-6
CDR3aa: CASSFPAVDTQYF
CDR3nt: TGTGCCAGCAGCTTCCCTGCGGTAGATACGCAGTATTTT

abundance: NA
j_gene: TRBJ1-2
d_gene: TRBD1
v_gene: TRBV18
CDR3aa: CASSVQGGYGYTF
CDR3nt: TGTGCCAGCTCAGTACAGGGGGGCTATGGCTACACCTTC

abundance: NA
j_gene: TRBJ1-5
d_gene: NA
v_gene: TRBV6-1
CDR3aa: CASRGPHNQPQHF
CDR3nt: TGTGCCAGCAGAGGCCCCCACAATCAGCCCCAGCATTTT

abundance: NA
j_gene: TRBJ1-1
d_gene: NA
v_gene: TRBV30
CDR3aa: CAWSAQNEAFF
CDR3nt: TGTGCCTGGAGTGCCCAGAATGAAGCTTTCTTT

abundance: NA
j_gene: TRBJ2-3
d_gene: NA
v_gene: TRBV30
CDR3aa: CAWSVAPKDTQYF
CDR3nt: TGTGCCTGGAGTGTAGCCCCTAAGGATACGCAGTATTTT

abundance: once
j_gene: TRBJ2-1
d_gene: TRBD2
v_gene: TRBV7-2
CDR3aa: CASSTRLAGDHNEQFF
CDR3nt: TGTGCCAGCAGCACCCGACTAGCGGGAGATCACAATGAGCAGTTCTTC

abundance: NA
j_gene: TRBJ2-5
d_gene: TRBD2
v_gene: TRBV5-4
CDR3aa: CASSLELAGVETQYF
CDR3nt: TGTGCCAGCAGCTTGGAACTAGCGGGAGTAGAGACCCAGTACTTC

abundance: NA
j_gene: TRBJ1-4
d_gene: NA
v_gene: TRBV7-9
CDR3aa: CASSSQGSGEKLFF
CDR3nt: TGTGCCAGCAGCTCACAGGGAAGTGGAGAAAAACTGTTTTTT

abundance: NA
j_gene: TRBJ1-2
d_gene: NA
v_gene: TRBV28
CDR3aa: CASSRGNYGYTF
CDR3nt: TGTGCCAGCAGTCGGGGAAACTATGGCTACACCTTC

abundance: NA
j_gene: TRBJ2-5
d_gene: TRBD1
v_gene: TRBV11-3
CDR3aa: CASSRTGLGETQYF
CDR3nt: TGTGCCAGCAGCCGGACAGGGCTAGGGGAGACCCAGTACTTC

abundance: NA
j_gene: TRBJ1-2
d_gene: NA
v_gene: TRBV18
CDR3aa: CASSPSESYGYTF
CDR3nt: TGTGCCAGCTCGCCTAGCGAATCCTATGGCTACACCTTC

abundance: NA
j_gene: TRBJ2-3
d_gene: NA
v_gene: TRBV27
CDR3aa: CASATSTDTQYF
CDR3nt: TGTGCCAGCGCGACTAGCACAGATACGCAGTATTTT

abundance: NA
j_gene: TRBJ2-4
d_gene: TRBD1
v_gene: TRBV5-1
CDR3aa: CASSSGTGTNIQYF
CDR3nt: TGCGCCAGCAGCTCCGGGACAGGGACAAACATTCAGTACTTC

abundance: NA
j_gene: TRBJ2-7
d_gene: NA
v_gene: TRBV6-1
CDR3aa: CASRQRSGTYEQYF
CDR3nt: TGTGCCAGCAGACAAAGAAGCGGAACCTACGAGCAGTACTTC